The entry below describes one T cell receptor (beta chain). Germline V lookup: CDR1 PRHDT, CDR2 FYEKMQ (reference sequence). V shed 4 bases and J shed 5 bases, with 14 bases lying between them. The CDR3 runs to 14 residues. The method was immunoSEQ multiplex PCR; TCRdb's version includes in-frame clones alone and lacks a portion of them. The table has about 89,000 clones, under 90% seen once. The sample originates from a study of control samples from healthy donors and cancer patients. The clonotype comes from a woman aged 40 to 50 in good health. The rearrangement links TRBV13 to TRBJ2-5; perhaps TRBD2 as D (6 bases). Sequencing was performed on blood. DNA of the CDR3: TGTGCCAGCAGCTCGAGACTAGTTGGGGAGACCCAGTACTTC. Its protein is CASSSRLVGETQYF.